Following are 22 T cell receptor beta chains from one sample sequenced in a study of long-term antiretroviral therapy in people with HIV. At the survey level, the v3.0 immunoSEQ assay was run. Sequenced by immunoSEQ multiplex PCR; TCRdb stores in-frame clones only, minus some. The table includes approximately 26,000 clones, approximately 90% detected once. The specimen was unsorted PBMCs, collected 1.8 years after starting antiretroviral therapy. These TCRs come from a woman between 18 and 29 years old with HIV.

The J gene is TRBJ2-5, the V gene TRBV5-1, with D possibly being TRBD2 (6 bases). Germline V gene data show CDR1 as SGHRS and CDR2 as YFSETQ. Trimming left V 0 bases short and J 1 base short, with 7 bases between. The CDR3 has 14 residues. The CDR3 protein is CASSLGTIQETQYF. The CDR3 coding sequence is TGCGCCAGCAGCTTGGGGACTATCCAAGAGACCCAGTACTTC.

The chain combines TRBV2 with TRBJ2-5, with 13 bases aligning to TRBD2. The CDR3 runs to 16 residues. Germline assignment: CDR1 SNHLY and CDR2 FYNNEI. The ends lost 3 bases at V and 4 bases at J; junction bases unmatched: 5. In DNA, the CDR3 is TGTGCCAGCAGTGATGGGACTAGCGGGATGAGAGAGACCCAGTACTTC. This sequence encodes CASSDGTSGMRETQYF.

This clone occurred once. The chain carries TRBV2 and TRBJ1-1, with TRBD1 identical over 10 bases. The CDR3 has 17 amino acids. Trimming removed 4 bases from V and 1 base from J; junction bases left unmatched: 9. The V gene's germline CDR1 is SNHLY and CDR2 FYNNEI. The CDR3 is CASSATGTGAGNTEAFF. CDR3 DNA: TGTGCCAGCAGTGCCACCGGGACAGGGGCCGGGAACACTGAAGCTTTCTTT.

This chain joins TRBV19 and TRBJ1-2; 7 nucleotides line up with TRBD1. The germline CDR1 and CDR2 sequences are LNHDA and SQIVND (reference sequence). V lost 7 bases to trimming and J lost 8 bases; unmatched junction nucleotides: 1. The CDR3 has 10 amino acids. CDR3 sequence (DNA): TGTGCCAGTAAGGGGGCAGGCTACACCTTC. It is translated as CASKGAGYTF.

This sequence joins TRBV4-1 and TRBJ2-7, with TRBD2 matching over 14 bases. The J segment lost 5 bases and the V segment lost 4 bases, leaving 7 bases of the junction unmatched. This CDR3 is built from 16 residues. Germline CDR1 MGHRA, CDR2 YSYEKL. CDR3 region: CASSLSGTSGSDEQYF. CDR3 coding DNA: TGCGCCAGCAGCCTCTCGGGGACTAGCGGGAGCGACGAGCAGTACTTC.

This chain uses TRBV6-1 with TRBJ2-3; D unclear. V lost 2 bases to trimming and J lost 1 base, with 7 bases between them. Germline CDR1 and CDR2: MNHNS and SASEGT. There are 14 residues in the CDR3. Here the CDR3 DNA reads TGTGCCAGCAGTGAATTCGGAGGCACAGATACGCAGTATTTT. It yields the protein CASSEFGGTDTQYF.

This chain uses TRBV7-3 with TRBJ2-5; TRBD1 matches 9 bases. Germline V gives CDR1 SGHTA, CDR2 FQGTGA. V was pared by 5 bases and J by 5 bases, with 9 bases of the junction left unmatched. This CDR3 spans 15 amino acids. CDR3 residues: CASSPTTGGWETQYF. CDR3 sequence (DNA): TGTGCCAGCAGCCCTACCACAGGGGGCTGGGAGACCCAGTACTTC.

The genes are TRBV5-1 and TRBJ2-7; D assignment may be TRBD1 or TRBD2 (5 bases each). CDR3 length: 15 amino acids. Trimming took 2 bases from V and 2 from J, leaving 14 bases between them. Germline CDR1 is SGHRS and CDR2 is YFSETQ. The CDR3 nucleotides are TGCGCCAGCAGCTTTCGAGGGGACGCTACCTACGAGCAGTACTTC. It yields the protein CASSFRGDATYEQYF.

The chain couples TRBV5-1 to TRBJ1-2, with D unresolved. The CDR3 is made up of 13 amino acids. V was pared by 0 bases and J by 0 bases, with 3 bases between. Germline CDR1 and CDR2: SGHRS and YFSETQ. The DNA of the CDR3 is TGCGCCAGCAGCTTGGAGGCTAACTATGGCTACACCTTC. Residues: CASSLEANYGYTF.

This chain connects TRBV7-8 to TRBJ2-5; TRBD2 matches 10 bases. This CDR3 has 16 amino acids. Germline CDR1 is SGHVS and CDR2 is FQNEAQ. The V segment lost 1 base and the J segment 4 bases; nucleotides outside the gene matches: 6. CDR3 loop: CASSLESGRAGETQYF. DNA for the CDR3: TGTGCCAGCAGCTTAGAAAGCGGGAGGGCCGGAGAGACCCAGTACTTC.

This clone appeared a single time. The J gene is TRBJ2-1, the V gene TRBV18, with TRBD2 as a possible D gene (6 bases). V lost 0 bases, J lost 10 bases, and 13 bases lay in between. From germline, CDR1 is KGHSH and CDR2 LQKENI. CDR3 length: 14 residues. As DNA, the CDR3 is TGTGCCAGCTCACCACCCGCTACTAGCAGCGAGCAGTTCTTC. It yields the protein CASSPPATSSEQFF.

V usage is TRBV4-1 and J usage is TRBJ1-2; 7 positions agree with TRBD1. Trimming at V came to 4 bases and at J to 4 bases, leaving 12 bases not matched to a gene. CDR1 and CDR2 from the germline V gene are MGHRA and YSYEKL. The CDR3 is 16 amino acids. CDR3 bases: TGCGCCAGCAGCCTAGAACGGACAGGTGTAGGCTATGGCTACACCTTC. This encodes CASSLERTGVGYGYTF.

This chain joins TRBV6-1 and TRBJ1-5; D gene uncertain. The V gene lost 6 bases and the J gene lost 6 bases, with 18 bases spanning the gap. CDR1 is MNHNS, CDR2 SASEGT, per germline. This CDR3 has 15 amino acids. The CDR3 sequence: CASSLTTLTGQPQHF. CDR3 bases: TGTGCCAGCAGCCTGACAACCCTGACGGGTCAGCCCCAGCATTTT.

The gene calls are TRBV9 and TRBJ2-7; TRBD2 matches at 7 bases. J was trimmed by 2 bases and V by 4 bases; bases with no gene match: 9. This CDR3 contains 15 residues. Germline CDR1 reads SGDLS; CDR2 reads YYNGEE. The CDR3 is CASSLGSGLAYEQYF. CDR3 bases: TGTGCCAGCAGCCTGGGTAGCGGGCTAGCCTACGAGCAGTACTTC.

The chain couples TRBV4-3 to TRBJ2-6, with D unresolved. CDR3 length: 15 amino acids. With 0 bases removed from V and 12 bases from J, the gap between germline ends came to 15 bases. Germline V lookup: CDR1 LGHNA, CDR2 YSLEER. The CDR3 region is CASSQDLRPYAVLTF. CDR3 DNA sequence: TGCGCCAGCAGCCAAGATTTACGGCCCTACGCCGTCCTGACTTTC.

In DNA, the CDR3 is TGTGCCAGCAGCGTAGACCTCGGGGGCCTCAGGGCCGGCTACACCTTC. This encodes CASSVDLGGLRAGYTF. The gene calls are TRBV9 and TRBJ1-2; D perhaps matches TRBD1 (6 bases). Germline V CDR1 and CDR2: SGDLS, YYNGEE. The CDR3 is 16 amino acids. Trimming removed 0 bases from V and 8 bases from J, with 20 bases in between. The full variable domain, with the rest looked up from reference TRBV9 and TRBJ1-2, is DSGVTQTPKHLITATGQRVTLRCSPRSGDLSVYWYQQSLDQGLQFLIQYYNGEERAKGNILERFSAQQFPDLHSELNLSSLELGDSALYFCASSVDLGGLRAGYTFGSGTRLTVV.

The rearrangement joins TRBV19 to TRBJ2-5, with 8 bases aligning to TRBD2. J gave up 5 bases and V 3 bases, and 14 bases lay outside the gene matches. Germline values: CDR1 LNHDA, CDR2 SQIVND (reference sequence). CDR3 length equals 17 residues. The CDR3 reads CASSIGSPAGVWETQYF. The DNA for the CDR3 is TGTGCCAGTAGTATTGGTTCCCCAGCGGGAGTTTGGGAGACCCAGTACTTC.

This chain uses TRBV5-6 with TRBJ1-2; the D gene is possibly TRBD1 (6 bases). The V end lost 1 base, the J end lost 6 bases, and 19 bases lay between the germline ends. The CDR3 has 16 residues. The V gene's germline CDR1 is SGHDT and CDR2 YYEEEE. The CDR3 sequence is CASSLPDRYRLDGYTF. CDR3 DNA: TGTGCCAGCAGCTTGCCCGACAGGTATCGTCTCGATGGCTACACCTTC.

The chain joins TRBV11-2 to TRBJ2-7; D is unresolved. Trimming left V 1 base short and J 4 bases short, with 5 bases between. The germline CDR1 and CDR2 sequences are SGHAT and FQNNGV. There are 12 residues in the CDR3. Here the CDR3 DNA reads TGTGCCAGCAGCTTAGGCGCTTACGAGCAGTACTTC. As protein: CASSLGAYEQYF.

The chain uses TRBV28 and TRBJ1-2; the match to TRBD1 covers 8 bases. V shed 1 base and J 4 bases; nucleotides not matched to a gene: 5. The CDR3 covers 15 residues. In germline, CDR1 is MDHEN, CDR2 SYDVKM. The chain's CDR3 is CASSLLQGAGYGYTF. CDR3 in DNA: TGTGCCAGCAGTTTATTGCAGGGGGCCGGCTATGGCTACACCTTC.

The chain joins TRBV18 to TRBJ2-3; D is perhaps TRBD1 (5 bases). Trimming cost V 5 bases and J 0 bases, with 12 bases left between them. The V gene's germline CDR1 is KGHSH and CDR2 LQKENI. CDR3 length equals 15 residues. The CDR3 nucleotides are TGTGCCAGCTCAAGACAGCATTCTAGCACAGATACGCAGTATTTT. Its protein is CASSRQHSSTDTQYF.

The sample holds one count of this clone. The genes are TRBV5-1 and TRBJ2-5, with TRBD2 identical over 15 bases. V gave up 4 bases and J gave up 4 bases; unmatched junction bases: 5. CDR3 length: 16 amino acids. The germline V gene encodes CDR1 SGHRS and CDR2 YFSETQ. CDR3 region: CASSKGLAGGGETQYF. The CDR3 bases are TGCGCCAGCAGCAAGGGACTAGCGGGAGGCGGAGAGACCCAGTACTTC.